This T cell receptor (beta chain) derives from a study of cytomegalovirus exposure and HLA in healthy donors. The CDR3 is 15 amino acids. Germline V gene data show CDR1 as SGHTA and CDR2 as FQGNSA. Losses at the gene ends were 5 bases for V and 10 bases for J; bases not matched to a gene: 9. The PCR employed 60 Vbeta primers together with 13 Jbeta primers. Libraries were prepared by immunoSEQ multiplex PCR; TCRdb keeps only in-frame clonotypes and omits some of them. The sample has 78,000 or so clones, approximately 62% seen once; the top ten hold 4% to 4.5%. This receptor was obtained from a male donor in good health and CMV-seropositive. The gene calls are TRBV7-2 and TRBJ2-1, with 12 nucleotides matching TRBD2. Sequencing was done on a sample of PBMCs. CDR3 sequence: CASSTGTSGFREQFF. CDR3 bases: TGTGCCAGCAGCACCGGGACTAGCGGGTTCAGGGAGCAGTTCTTC.